The 6 T cell receptor beta chains reported below all come from one sample, sequenced in a study of blood T cells in healthy people across ages (dated by TCRdb to between 2014 and 2016). Library construction relied on 5' RACE. The second PCR ran for about 6 to 12 cycles and used a J-beta primer mix along with a sample-barcoded 5' primer. Through fastp at Q25 and MiXCR, TCRdb rebuilt clones from the public reads, retaining in-frame beta chains. When rows share a CDR3 protein, they turn into one entry using the most common DNA and genes. The sample table shows around 1,800,000 distinct CDR3 sequences, and about two fifths are seen once. The ten top clones hold roughly 23% of the sample. Sequenced sample: blood. These receptors were collected from a human donor in good health.

This clonotype was recorded a few times. V and J are TRBV28 and TRBJ2-3, with D tentatively TRBD1 or TRBD2 (5 bases each). The V gene lost 5 bases and the J gene lost 3 bases, with 12 bases spanning the gap. The CDR3 is 14 amino acids. Germline-derived CDR1 and CDR2 are MDHEN and SYDVKM. This CDR3 reads CASSQWGRTDTQYF. The CDR3 nucleotides are TGTGCCAGCAGTCAGTGGGGACGGACAGATACGCAGTATTTT. The full variable domain, its missing parts supplied by reference TRBV28 and TRBJ2-3, is DVKVTQSSRYLVKRTGEKVFLECVQDMDHENMFWYRQDPGLGLRLIYFSYDVKMKEKGDIPEGYSVSREKKERFSLILESASTNQTSMYLCASSQWGRTDTQYFGPGTRLTVL.

This CDR3 reads CASSGLAGGSNNEQFF. The CDR3, as DNA: TGTGCCAGCAGTGGGCTAGCGGGGGGAAGTAACAATGAGCAGTTCTTC. The chain employs TRBV6-1 and TRBJ2-1, with 11 bases matching TRBD2. CDR3 size: 16 residues. V dropped 4 bases and J dropped 5; count of bases not matched to a gene: 7. Germline lookup yields CDR1 MNHNS and CDR2 SASEGT.

The chain is built from TRBV11-3 and TRBJ2-7; D is ambiguous. Germline CDR1 is SGHNT and CDR2 is YENEEA. V lost 4 bases to trimming and J lost 2 bases, with 9 bases between them. The CDR3 spans 13 residues. The CDR3 loop is CASSSRTAYEQYF. CDR3 in DNA: TGTGCCAGCAGCTCACGCACAGCCTACGAGCAGTACTTC.

This chain connects TRBV9 to TRBJ1-1; D is unresolved. V lost 3 bases and J 5 bases, leaving 11 bases between the germline ends. Looked up from germline, CDR1 is SGDLS and CDR2 is YYNGEE. The CDR3 runs to 13 residues. CDR3 amino acids: CASSANTGTEAFF. CDR3 in DNA: TGTGCCAGCAGCGCCAATACGGGAACTGAAGCTTTCTTT. Full variable domain (rest looked up from reference TRBV9 and TRBJ1-1): DSGVTQTPKHLITATGQRVTLRCSPRSGDLSVYWYQQSLDQGLQFLIQYYNGEERAKGNILERFSAQQFPDLHSELNLSSLELGDSALYFCASSANTGTEAFFGQGTRLTVV.

The chain is built from TRBV20-1 and TRBJ1-2, with a possible D match to TRBD1 (5 bases). The CDR3 contains 15 residues. V lost 3 bases and J lost 4, with 18 bases in between. Germline assignment: CDR1 DFQATT and CDR2 SNEGSKA (reference sequence). The CDR3 coding sequence is TGCAGTGCTAGCGGCAAGTCGGGACCTTTCTATGGCTACACCTTC. Its translation is CSASGKSGPFYGYTF.

The chain joins TRBV11-2 to TRBJ2-3; 7 nucleotides match TRBD2. The germline CDR1 and CDR2 sequences are SGHAT and FQNNGV. Trimming at V came to 5 bases and at J to 0 bases, leaving 8 bases not matched to a gene. This CDR3 region has 16 residues. CDR3 coding DNA: TGTGCCAGCAGCCCCGAACTAGCGACTAGCACAGATACGCAGTATTTT. As protein: CASSPELATSTDTQYF.